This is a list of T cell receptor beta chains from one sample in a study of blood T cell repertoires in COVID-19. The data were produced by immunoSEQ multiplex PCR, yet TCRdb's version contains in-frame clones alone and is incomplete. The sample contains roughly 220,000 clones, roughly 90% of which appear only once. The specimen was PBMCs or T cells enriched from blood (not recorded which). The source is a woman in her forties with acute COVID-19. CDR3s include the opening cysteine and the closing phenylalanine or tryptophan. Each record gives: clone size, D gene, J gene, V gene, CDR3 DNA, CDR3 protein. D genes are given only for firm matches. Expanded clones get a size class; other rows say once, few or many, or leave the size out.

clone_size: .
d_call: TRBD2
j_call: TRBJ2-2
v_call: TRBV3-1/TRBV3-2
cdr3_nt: TGTGCCAGCAGCCAAGAAAGGCGGGGGTCCGGGGAGCTGTTTTTT
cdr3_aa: CASSQERRGSGELFF

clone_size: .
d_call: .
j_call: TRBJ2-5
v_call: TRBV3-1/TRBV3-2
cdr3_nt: TGTGCCAGCAGCCAAGATCTTCCTAGCGAGTATGCCGCCATTCCGGGGGAGACCCAGTACTTC
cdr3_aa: CASSQDLPSEYAAIPGETQYF

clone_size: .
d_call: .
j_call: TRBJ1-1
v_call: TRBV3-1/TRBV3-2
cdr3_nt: TGTGCCAGCACGGGGGGCAGCGTAAACACTGAAGCTTTCTTT
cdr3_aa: CASTGGSVNTEAFF

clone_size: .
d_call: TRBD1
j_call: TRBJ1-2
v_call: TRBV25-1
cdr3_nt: TGTGCCAGCAGGGCCGGGACAGGCTCCGGCTACACCTTC
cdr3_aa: CASRAGTGSGYTF

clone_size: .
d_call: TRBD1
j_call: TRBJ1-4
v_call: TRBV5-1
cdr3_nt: TGCGCCAGCAGCGATCCGGGACAGGGGGGTGAAAAACTGTTTTTT
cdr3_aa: CASSDPGQGGEKLFF

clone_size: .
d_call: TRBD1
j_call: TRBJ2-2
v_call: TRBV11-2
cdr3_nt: TGTGCCAGCAGCAGGACAGGGGGCATAGGCACCGGGGAGCTGTTTTTT
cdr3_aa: CASSRTGGIGTGELFF

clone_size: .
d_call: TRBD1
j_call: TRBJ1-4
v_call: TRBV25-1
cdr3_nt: TGTGCCAGCAGTGGATGGGTGTCGGAGACAGGGGTTGCTGAAAAACTGTTTTTT
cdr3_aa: CASSGWVSETGVAEKLFF

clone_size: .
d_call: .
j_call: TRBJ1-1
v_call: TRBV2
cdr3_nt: TGTGCCAGCAGTGAAGCGCTTCAGGGGAGGGGTTTAAACACTGAAGCTTTCTTT
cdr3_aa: CASSEALQGRGLNTEAFF

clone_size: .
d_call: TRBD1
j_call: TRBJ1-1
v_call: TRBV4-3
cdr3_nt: TGCGCCAGCAGCCAAGTGAGACAGGGATACACTGAAGCTTTCTTT
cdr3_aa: CASSQVRQGYTEAFF

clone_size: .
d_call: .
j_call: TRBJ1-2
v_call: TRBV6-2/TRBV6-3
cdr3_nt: TGTGCCAGCAGTTCCCCCGGTTATGGCTACACCTTC
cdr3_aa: CASSSPGYGYTF

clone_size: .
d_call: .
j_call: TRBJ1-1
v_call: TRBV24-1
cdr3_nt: TGTGCCACCAGTGTGGGGGGTATGAACACTGAAGCTTTCTTT
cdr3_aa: CATSVGGMNTEAFF

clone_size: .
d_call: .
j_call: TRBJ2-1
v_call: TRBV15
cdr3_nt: TGTGCCACCAGCCCAGGGTTAGGCGAGCAGTTCTTC
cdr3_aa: CATSPGLGEQFF

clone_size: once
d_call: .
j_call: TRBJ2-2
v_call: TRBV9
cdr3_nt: TGTGCCAGCAGCGTATCGGGGGTGCCACTTAACCCGAACACCGGGGAGCTGTTTTTT
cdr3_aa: CASSVSGVPLNPNTGELFF

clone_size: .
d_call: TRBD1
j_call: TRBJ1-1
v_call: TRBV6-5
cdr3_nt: TGTGCCAGCAGTTACTCCGGGACAGCGAACACTGAAGCTTTCTTT
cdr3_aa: CASSYSGTANTEAFF

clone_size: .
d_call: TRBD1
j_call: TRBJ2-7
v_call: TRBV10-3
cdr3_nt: TGTGCCATCAGTGAGCCGACGACAGGGCCATGGGAGCAGTACTTC
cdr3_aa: CAISEPTTGPWEQYF

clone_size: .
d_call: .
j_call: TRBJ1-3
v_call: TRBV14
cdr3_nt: TGTGCCAGCAGCCAAGTGCGACAAAGCTCTGGAAACACCATATATTTT
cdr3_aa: CASSQVRQSSGNTIYF

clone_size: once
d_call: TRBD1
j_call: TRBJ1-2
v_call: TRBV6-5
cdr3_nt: TGTGCCAGCAGTACGTCTCAGGGGGGTTATGGCTACACCTTC
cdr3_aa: CASSTSQGGYGYTF

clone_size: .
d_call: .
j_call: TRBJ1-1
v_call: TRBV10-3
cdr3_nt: TGTGCCATCAGCCCCAGTATGAACACTGAAGCTTTCTTT
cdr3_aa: CAISPSMNTEAFF

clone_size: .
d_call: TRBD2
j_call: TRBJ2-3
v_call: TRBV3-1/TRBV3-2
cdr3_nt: TGTGCCAGCAGCCCGAGACTAGCGGTAAGCACAGATACGCAGTATTTT
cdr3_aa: CASSPRLAVSTDTQYF

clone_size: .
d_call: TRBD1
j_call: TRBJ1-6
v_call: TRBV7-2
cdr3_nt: TGTGCCAGCAGCTTCGTCCCGGGACAGTGGAATTCACCCCTCCACTTT
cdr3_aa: CASSFVPGQWNSPLHF

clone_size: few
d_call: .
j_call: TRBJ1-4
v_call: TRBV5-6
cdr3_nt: TGTGCCAGCAGCTTGGTAGGGGAGGAGGAAAAACTGTTTTTT
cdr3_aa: CASSLVGEEEKLFF

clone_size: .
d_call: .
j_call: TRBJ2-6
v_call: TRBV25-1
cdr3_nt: TGTGCCAGCAGTCTACAGTCTGGGGCCAACGTCCTGACTTTC
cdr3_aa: CASSLQSGANVLTF

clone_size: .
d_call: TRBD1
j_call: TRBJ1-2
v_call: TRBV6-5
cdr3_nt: TGTGCCAGCAGTTACGGGCCAGGGGGCGTCCCCTATGGCTACACCTTC
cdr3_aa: CASSYGPGGVPYGYTF

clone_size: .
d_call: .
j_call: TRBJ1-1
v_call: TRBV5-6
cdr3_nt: TGTGCCAGCGGCGAGGCAGGGCGGGGTAATGAAGCTTTCTTT
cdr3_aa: CASGEAGRGNEAFF

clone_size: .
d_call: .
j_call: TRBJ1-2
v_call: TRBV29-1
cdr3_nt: TGCAGCGTTGTAAGCGGGTATGGCTACACCTTC
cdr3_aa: CSVVSGYGYTF

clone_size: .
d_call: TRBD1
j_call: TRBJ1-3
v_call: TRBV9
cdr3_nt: TGTGCCAGCAGCCCCCAGGGGGCCAACACCATATATTTT
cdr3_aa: CASSPQGANTIYF

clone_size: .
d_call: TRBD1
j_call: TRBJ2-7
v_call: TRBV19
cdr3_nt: TGTGCCAGTAGCTTTGGACAGGGGGCCAAATACGAGCAGTACTTC
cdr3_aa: CASSFGQGAKYEQYF

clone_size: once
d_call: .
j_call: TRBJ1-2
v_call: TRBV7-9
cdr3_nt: TGTGCCAGCAGCTTACGAGGGGAGGAGTCGAATGGCTACACCTTC
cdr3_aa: CASSLRGEESNGYTF

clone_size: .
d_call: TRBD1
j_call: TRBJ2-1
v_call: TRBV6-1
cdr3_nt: TGTGCCAGCAGTGAAACGCAGGGGGTCCATGAGCAGTTCTTC
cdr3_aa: CASSETQGVHEQFF

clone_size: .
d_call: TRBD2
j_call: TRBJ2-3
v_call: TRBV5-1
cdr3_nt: TGCGCCAGCAGCTTGGGTGGCGGGGGGGCCCTAGATACGCAGTATTTT
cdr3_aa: CASSLGGGGALDTQYF

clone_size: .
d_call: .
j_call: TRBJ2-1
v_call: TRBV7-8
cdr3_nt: TGTGCCAGCAGCTTAAACGGCAATGAGCAGTTCTTC
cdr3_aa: CASSLNGNEQFF

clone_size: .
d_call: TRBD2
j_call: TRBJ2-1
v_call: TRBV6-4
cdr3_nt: TGTGCCAGCAGTGATAAACCGGGACTAGCGGCCAATGAGCAGTTCTTC
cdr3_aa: CASSDKPGLAANEQFF

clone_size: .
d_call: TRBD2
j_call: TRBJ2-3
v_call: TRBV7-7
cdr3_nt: TGTGCCAGCAGCTTAAGACTGAGCGGGGGGGCGGCAGCAGATACGCAGTATTTT
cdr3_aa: CASSLRLSGGAAADTQYF

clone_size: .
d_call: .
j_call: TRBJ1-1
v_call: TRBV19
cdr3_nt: TGTGCCAGTAGTATCGGTGGGGCAGCCAATATGAACACTGAAGCTTTCTTT
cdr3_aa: CASSIGGAANMNTEAFF

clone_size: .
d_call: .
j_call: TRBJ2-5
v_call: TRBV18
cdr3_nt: TGTGCCAGCCGGGATCGGGGGGCTCTTCAAGAGACCCAGTACTTC
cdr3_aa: CASRDRGALQETQYF

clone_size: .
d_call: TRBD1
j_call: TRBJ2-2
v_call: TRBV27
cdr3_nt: TGTGCCAGCAGTTCCGGACAGGGGCACACCGGGGAGCTGTTTTTT
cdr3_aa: CASSSGQGHTGELFF